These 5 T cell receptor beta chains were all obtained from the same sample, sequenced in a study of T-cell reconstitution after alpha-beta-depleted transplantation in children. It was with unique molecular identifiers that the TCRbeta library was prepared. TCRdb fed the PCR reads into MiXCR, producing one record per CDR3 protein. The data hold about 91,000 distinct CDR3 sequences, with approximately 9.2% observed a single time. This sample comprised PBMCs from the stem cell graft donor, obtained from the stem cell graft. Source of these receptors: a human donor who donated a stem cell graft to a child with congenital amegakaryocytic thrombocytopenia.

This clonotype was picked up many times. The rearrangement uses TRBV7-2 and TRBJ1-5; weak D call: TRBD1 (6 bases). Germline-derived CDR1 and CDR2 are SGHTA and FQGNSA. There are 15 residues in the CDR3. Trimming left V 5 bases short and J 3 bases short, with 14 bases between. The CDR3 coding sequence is TGTGCCAGCAGCGAAGGGGGGAGATTCAATCAGCCCCAGCATTTT. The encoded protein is CASSEGGRFNQPQHF.

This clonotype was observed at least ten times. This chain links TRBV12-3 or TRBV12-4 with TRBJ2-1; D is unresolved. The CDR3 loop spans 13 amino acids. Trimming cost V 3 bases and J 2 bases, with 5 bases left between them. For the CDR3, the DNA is TGTGCCAGCAGTTTTCTGGCCTACAATGAGCAGTTCTTC. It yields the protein CASSFLAYNEQFF.

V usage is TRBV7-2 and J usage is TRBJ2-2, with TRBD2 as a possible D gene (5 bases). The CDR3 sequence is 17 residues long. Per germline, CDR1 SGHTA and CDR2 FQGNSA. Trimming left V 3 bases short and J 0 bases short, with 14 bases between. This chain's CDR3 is CASSLGPKRANTGELFF. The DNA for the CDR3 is TGTGCCAGCAGCTTGGGTCCGAAGAGGGCGAACACCGGGGAGCTGTTTTTT. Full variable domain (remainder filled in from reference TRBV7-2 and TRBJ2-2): GAGVSQSPSNKVTEKGKDVELRCDPISGHTALYWYRQSLGQGLEFLIYFQGNSAPDKSGLPSDRFSAERTGGSVSTLTIQRTQQEDSAVYLCASSLGPKRANTGELFFGEGSRLTVL.

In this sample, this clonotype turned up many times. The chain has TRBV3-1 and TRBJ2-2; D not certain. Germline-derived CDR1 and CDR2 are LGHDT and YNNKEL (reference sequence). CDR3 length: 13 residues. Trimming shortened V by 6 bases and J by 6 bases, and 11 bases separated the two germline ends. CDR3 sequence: CASSPPSSGELFF. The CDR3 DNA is TGTGCCAGCAGTCCTCCGTCTTCCGGGGAGCTGTTTTTT. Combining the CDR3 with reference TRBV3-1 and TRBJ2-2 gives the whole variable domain DTAVSQTPKYLVTQMGNDKSIKCEQNLGHDTMYWYKQDSKKFLKIMFSYNNKELIINETVPNRFSPKSPDKAHLNLHINSLELGDSAVYFCASSPPSSGELFFGEGSRLTVL.

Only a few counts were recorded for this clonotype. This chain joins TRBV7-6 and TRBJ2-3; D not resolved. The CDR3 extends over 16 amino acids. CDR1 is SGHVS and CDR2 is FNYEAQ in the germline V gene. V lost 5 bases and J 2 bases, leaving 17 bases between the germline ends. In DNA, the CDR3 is TGTGCCAGCAGCCTACTGGGGATGGGCTACACAGATACGCAGTATTTT. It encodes CASSLLGMGYTDTQYF.